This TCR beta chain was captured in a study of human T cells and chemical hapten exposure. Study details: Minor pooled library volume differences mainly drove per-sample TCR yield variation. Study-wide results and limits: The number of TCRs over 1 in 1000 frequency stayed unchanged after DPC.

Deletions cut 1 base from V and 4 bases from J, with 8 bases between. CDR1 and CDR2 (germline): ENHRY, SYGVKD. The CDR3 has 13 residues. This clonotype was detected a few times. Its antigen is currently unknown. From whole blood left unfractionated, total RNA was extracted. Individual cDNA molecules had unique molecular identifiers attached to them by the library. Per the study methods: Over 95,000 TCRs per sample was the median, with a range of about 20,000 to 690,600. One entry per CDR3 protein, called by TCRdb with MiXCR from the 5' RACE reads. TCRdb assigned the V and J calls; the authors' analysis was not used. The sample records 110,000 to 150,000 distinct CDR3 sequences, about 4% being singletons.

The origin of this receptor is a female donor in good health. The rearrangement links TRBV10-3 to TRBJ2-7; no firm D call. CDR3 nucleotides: TGTGCCATCAGTGAGTATGACCTATACGAGCAGTACTTC. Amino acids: CAISEYDLYEQYF.